This T cell receptor beta chain was recovered during a study of T cell repertoires in cytomegalovirus infection. TCRdb reprocessed the reads with MiXCR, giving one entry per CDR3 protein. This sample has 150,000 to 200,000 distinct CDR3 sequences, with under 30% found just once. The germline CDR1 and CDR2 sequences are SGHAT and FQNNGV. Trimming pared 5 bases from V and 6 bases from J, leaving 20 bases between. This CDR3 contains 16 residues. The specimen sequenced was PBMCs. V gene TRBV11-2 combines with J gene TRBJ1-5; tentative D call: TRBD1 (5 bases). The TCR was taken from a human donor in good health (CMV status not recorded). Some clones in this sample may be carry-over from other donors' samples. CDR3 coding DNA: TGTGCCAGCAGCCCAGGGACCTCGTTTAATAGTCAGCCCCAGCATTTT. This encodes CASSPGTSFNSQPQHF.